The clone carrying this T cell receptor beta chain has just one count. Its antigen is unidentified. Clones were sequenced by immunoSEQ multiplex PCR, and TCRdb holds only the in-frame ones, with some missing. In the table there are some 110,000 clones, approximately 93% of which are singletons. The record originates from a study of siplizumab effects on memory and regulatory T cells. Study-wide results and caveats: Only a minority of proliferating CD4+ or CD8+ clones had an assignable naive or memory phenotype, with roughly 80-96% lacking one.

The CDR3 runs 16 residues. Germline V gene data show CDR1 as SGHAT and CDR2 as FQNNGV. The V gene end was trimmed by 0 bases and the J gene end by 8 bases; junction bases not matched to a gene: 3. The chain joins TRBV11-2 to TRBJ1-6; the match to TRBD1 covers 11 bases. This sequence was found in a human donor in good health. Sequenced: Tregs sorted from blood. DNA of the CDR3: TGTGCCAGCAGCTTAGACAGGACAGGGGGCGATTCACCCCTCCACTTT. Protein product: CASSLDRTGGDSPLHF.